This record concerns one TCR beta chain sequence. The sample originates from a study of T cell changes during pregnancy in multiple sclerosis. V was clipped by 5 bases and J by 1 base; unmatched bases: 3. The CDR3 covers 14 residues. Looked up from germline, CDR1 is SQVTM and CDR2 is ANQGSEA. Sequencing used immunoSEQ multiplex PCR; TCRdb keeps in-frame clones, though not all of them. The sample has about 73,000 clones, about nine tenths seen once; the top ten hold roughly 9.5%. V and J are TRBV29-1 and TRBJ2-7, with 12 bases that match TRBD2. The clonotype originates from a female donor in good health, enrolled as a control in a pregnancy study. The source was peripheral blood, collected after pregnancy. CDR3 DNA: TGCAGCGTTCCGACTAGCGGGAGTTCCTACGAGCAGTACTTC. Its protein product is CSVPTSGSSYEQYF.